This is a list of T cell receptor beta chains from one sample in a study of T cell repertoires in cytomegalovirus infection. These receptors have no known antigen. MiXCR, applied by TCRdb to the reads, yields one record per CDR3 protein. The sample contains around 800,000 distinct CDR3 sequences, approximately 29% of which appear only once. The sample consisted of cultured CD8+ T cells from PBMCs, taken from culture after CMV antigen stimulation. These TCRs come from a human donor in good health (CMV status not recorded). Some clones in this sample may be carry-over from other donors' samples. CDR3s include the opening cysteine and the closing phenylalanine or tryptophan. The D gene is left open where the match is weak. Part of the rows lack a size; the others show once, few, many or a class for expanded clones.

TRBJ1-5 | TRBV20-1 | . | . | CSAREGGSNQPQHF | TGCAGTGCTAGAGAGGGGGGGAGCAATCAGCCCCAGCATTTT
TRBJ2-1 | TRBV15 | TRBD2 | few | CATSSGGGGYNEQFF | TGTGCCACCAGCAGTGGCGGGGGGGGGTACAATGAGCAGTTCTTC
TRBJ1-2 | TRBV19 | . | . | CASSRSSSYGYTF | TGTGCCAGTAGTAGAAGCAGCTCCTATGGCTACACCTTC
TRBJ2-1 | TRBV7-8 | TRBD1 | many | CASSPPPGQGNSYNEQFF | TGTGCCAGCAGCCCCCCTCCGGGACAGGGGAACTCCTACAATGAGCAGTTCTTC
TRBJ1-2 | TRBV19 | TRBD1 | . | CAIWTGVIYGYTF | TGTGCCATTTGGACAGGGGTCATCTATGGCTACACCTTC
TRBJ2-1 | TRBV4-3 | . | few | CASSQDGGGRAYNEQFF | TGCGCCAGCAGCCAAGATGGGGGGGGGCGCGCCTACAATGAGCAGTTCTTC
TRBJ1-2 | TRBV12-3/TRBV12-4 | . | . | CASTFTGGFNYGYTF | TGTGCCAGCACCTTTACCGGGGGGTTTAACTATGGCTACACCTTC
TRBJ1-4 | TRBV6-5 | . | . | CASSYRWRRAGRSQFDEKLFF | TGTGCCAGCAGTTACCGTTGGAGGCGTGCGGGTCGGAGCCAATTTGATGAAAAACTGTTTTTT
TRBJ1-3 | TRBV15 | . | . | CATSRPPGNTIYF | TGTGCCACCAGCAGGCCCCCTGGAAACACCATATATTTT
TRBJ2-3 | TRBV19 | TRBD1 | . | CASSIGTGGADTQYF | TGTGCCAGTAGTATCGGGACAGGGGGAGCAGATACGCAGTATTTT
TRBJ2-7 | TRBV12-3/TRBV12-4 | TRBD2 | many | CASSRLFQPGLADEQYF | TGTGCCAGCAGTCGTCTCTTTCAACCGGGACTAGCCGACGAGCAGTACTTC
TRBJ2-1 | TRBV6-5 | . | . | CASSYSSFSSYNEQFF | TGTGCCAGCAGTTACTCGAGTTTCAGCTCCTACAATGAGCAGTTCTTC
TRBJ2-1 | TRBV7-6 | TRBD2 | many | CASSHSGGAYNEQFF | TGTGCCAGCAGCCATAGCGGGGGGGCGTACAATGAGCAGTTCTTC
TRBJ2-5 | TRBV19 | . | few | CASSTGAGTQETQYF | TGTGCCAGTAGTACGGGGGCAGGAACGCAAGAGACCCAGTACTTC
TRBJ1-5 | TRBV7-9 | TRBD1 | few | CASSLGGDRAHF | TGTGCCAGCAGCTTAGGCGGGGACAGGGCGCATTTT
TRBJ1-2 | TRBV29-1 | . | few | CSVTTGDSYGYTF | TGCAGCGTTACCACCGGGGATTCCTATGGCTACACCTTC
TRBJ2-2 | TRBV27 | TRBD1 | once | CASSPRTGTPGELFF | TGTGCCAGCAGTCCTAGGACAGGGACTCCCGGGGAGCTGTTTTTT
TRBJ2-2 | TRBV12-5 | . | few | CASGLGTPTGELFF | TGTGCTAGTGGTTTGGGGACACCCACCGGGGAGCTGTTTTTT
TRBJ1-1 | TRBV4-1 | . | . | CASSQAGSEAFF | TGTGCCAGCAGCCAAGCCGGGTCTGAAGCTTTCTTT
TRBJ2-5 | TRBV27 | . | . | CASSFAKTQYF | TGTGCCAGCAGTTTCGCGAAGACCCAGTACTTC
TRBJ2-2 | TRBV6-1 | . | . | CASSFDLSGELFF | TGTGCCAGCAGTTTCGACTTGTCCGGGGAGCTGTTTTTT
TRBJ2-2 | TRBV29-1 | TRBD1 | few | CSVPWTGPRNTGELFF | TGCAGCGTTCCTTGGACAGGGCCTAGGAACACCGGGGAGCTGTTTTTT
TRBJ1-1 | TRBV6-2/TRBV6-3 | TRBD1 | many | CASSYFGQGYWNTEAFF | TGTGCCAGCAGTTACTTCGGACAGGGATATTGGAACACTGAAGCTTTCTTT
TRBJ2-7 | TRBV7-2 | . | . | CASLAWISYEQYF | TGTGCCAGCTTAGCGTGGATTTCCTACGAGCAGTACTTC
TRBJ1-1 | TRBV5-5 | . | . | CASSLESF | TGTGCCAGCAGCTTGGAATCCTTT
TRBJ1-2 | TRBV6-5 | . | few | CASSYSRQYGYTF | TGTGCCAGCAGTTACTCGAGACAGTATGGCTACACCTTC
TRBJ2-5 | TRBV7-2 | TRBD2 | many | CASSLGRLAGGQETQYF | TGTGCCAGCAGCTTAGGGCGGCTAGCGGGGGGGCAAGAGACCCAGTACTTC
TRBJ2-3 | TRBV27 | TRBD1 | many | CASGTGGADTQYF | TGTGCCAGCGGGACAGGGGGCGCAGATACGCAGTATTTT
TRBJ2-1 | TRBV7-6 | TRBD2 | . | CASRRLAGGRNEQFF | TGTGCCAGCAGGAGACTAGCGGGGGGGCGGAATGAGCAGTTCTTC
TRBJ2-6 | TRBV5-4 | . | . | CASSPEAGAISGANVLTF | TGTGCCAGCAGCCCGGAGGCAGGGGCCATCTCTGGGGCCAACGTCCTGACTTTC
TRBJ2-5 | TRBV27 | . | . | CASSLRATGETQYF | TGTGCCAGCAGTTTGAGAGCGACCGGGGAGACCCAGTACTTC
TRBJ2-5 | TRBV6-2/TRBV6-3 | TRBD1 | . | CATTGLDRGQETQYF | TGTGCCACCACGGGGCTGGACAGGGGGCAAGAGACCCAGTACTTC
TRBJ1-2 | TRBV7-2 | . | . | CASSLDPLPYSGYTF | TGTGCCAGCAGCTTAGACCCCCTCCCCTACTCTGGCTACACCTTC
TRBJ1-4 | TRBV12-3/TRBV12-4 | . | many | CASSFIVQNGPEEKLFF | TGTGCCAGCAGTTTTATCGTCCAAAATGGGCCGGAAGAAAAACTGTTTTTT
TRBJ2-1 | TRBV11-3 | . | . | CASSLYNNEQFF | TGTGCCAGCAGCTTATATAACAATGAGCAGTTCTTC
TRBJ1-1 | TRBV7-6 | TRBD1 | . | CASSAGSQGVTEAFF | TGTGCCAGCAGCGCCGGGAGTCAGGGGGTCACTGAAGCTTTCTTT
TRBJ1-5 | TRBV12-3/TRBV12-4 | . | . | CASSSIGAGNQPQHF | TGTGCCAGCAGCTCAATAGGGGCGGGCAATCAGCCCCAGCATTTT
TRBJ1-1 | TRBV27 | . | . | CASSFGSATVAFF | TGTGCCAGCAGTTTTGGTTCGGCGACAGTCGCTTTCTTT
TRBJ2-2 | TRBV7-3 | TRBD1 | . | CASSSTGGRYTGELFF | TGTGCCAGCAGCTCTACAGGGGGCAGGTACACCGGGGAGCTGTTTTTT
TRBJ1-1 | TRBV20-1 | . | . | CSASGPEAFF | TGCAGTGCTAGTGGCCCAGAAGCTTTCTTT
TRBJ2-1 | TRBV6-6 | . | few | CASSYMDYNNEQFF | TGTGCCAGCAGTTACATGGACTATAACAATGAGCAGTTCTTC
TRBJ2-5 | TRBV20-1 | . | . | CSARRQGRGYQETQYF | TGCAGTGCTAGAAGGCAGGGACGGGGGTACCAAGAGACCCAGTACTTC
TRBJ2-1 | TRBV6-5 | TRBD2 | . | CASSIAGELSYNEQFF | TGTGCCAGCAGTATAGCGGGGGAACTCTCCTACAATGAGCAGTTCTTC
TRBJ1-5 | TRBV7-9 | . | . | CASSLGDTPSNQPQHF | TGTGCCAGCAGCTTAGGGGACACCCCTAGCAATCAGCCCCAGCATTTT
TRBJ2-1 | TRBV5-1 | . | . | CASSFNMWGAYNDQFF | TGCGCCAGCAGCTTTAATATGTGGGGGGCGTACAATGATCAGTTCTTC
TRBJ1-6 | TRBV27 | . | few | CASSFQGNPGSYNSPLHF | TGTGCCAGCAGTTTTCAGGGGAATCCAGGCTCCTATAATTCACCCCTCCACTTT
TRBJ1-2 | TRBV7-6 | . | few | CASSFGQGGDYGYTF | TGTGCCAGCAGCTTCGGGCAGGGAGGCGACTATGGCTACACCTTC
TRBJ2-1 | TRBV6-2/TRBV6-3 | . | . | CASSYPSAEQFF | TGTGCCAGCAGTTATCCGAGCGCTGAGCAGTTCTTC
TRBJ2-7 | TRBV15 | . | . | CATRTSSGTHEQYF | TGTGCCACCAGAACGTCCTCCGGGACGCACGAGCAGTACTTC
TRBJ1-1 | TRBV2 | . | . | CASSGGRNTEAFF | TGTGCCAGCAGTGGAGGGAGGAACACTGAAGCTTTCTTT
TRBJ2-2 | TRBV7-9 | TRBD1 | . | CASSLGTGYPGELFF | TGTGCCAGCAGCTTGGGGACAGGGTACCCCGGGGAGCTGTTTTTT
TRBJ2-1 | TRBV15 | TRBD2 | many | CATSRASGGLLDEQFF | TGTGCCACCAGCAGAGCTAGCGGGGGCCTTTTGGATGAGCAGTTCTTC
TRBJ2-6 | TRBV27 | . | . | CASGGGYGANVLTF | TGTGCCTCCGGGGGCGGATACGGGGCCAACGTCCTGACTTTC
TRBJ2-2 | TRBV6-9 | TRBD1 | . | CASRSRGLGGELFF | TGTGCCAGCAGATCTAGGGGGCTTGGCGGGGAGCTGTTTTTT
TRBJ2-2 | TRBV14 | . | few | CASNRQIFTGELFF | TGTGCCAGCAACCGACAGATATTCACCGGGGAGCTGTTTTTT
TRBJ2-5 | TRBV7-6 | TRBD2 | . | CASLGKLTSGTETQYF | TGTGCCAGCCTCGGAAAGTTGACTAGCGGTACGGAGACCCAGTACTTC